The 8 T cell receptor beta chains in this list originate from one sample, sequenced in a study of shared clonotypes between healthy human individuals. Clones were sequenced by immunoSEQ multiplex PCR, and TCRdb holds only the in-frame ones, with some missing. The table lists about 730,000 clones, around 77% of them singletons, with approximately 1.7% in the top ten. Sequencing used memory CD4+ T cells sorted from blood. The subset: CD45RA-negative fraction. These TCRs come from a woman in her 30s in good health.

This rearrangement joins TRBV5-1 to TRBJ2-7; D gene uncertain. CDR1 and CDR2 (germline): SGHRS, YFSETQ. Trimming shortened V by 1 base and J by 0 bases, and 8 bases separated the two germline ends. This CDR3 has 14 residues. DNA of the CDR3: TGCGCCAGCAGCTTGTTGGTAAGCTCCTACGAGCAGTACTTC. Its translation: CASSLLVSSYEQYF.

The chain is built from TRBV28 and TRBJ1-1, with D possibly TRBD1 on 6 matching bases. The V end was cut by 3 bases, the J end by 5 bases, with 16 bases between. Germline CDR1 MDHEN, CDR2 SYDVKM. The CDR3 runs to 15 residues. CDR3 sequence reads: CASSFRGQGKTEAFF. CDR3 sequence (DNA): TGTGCCAGCAGTTTCCGAGGGCAGGGGAAGACTGAAGCTTTCTTT.

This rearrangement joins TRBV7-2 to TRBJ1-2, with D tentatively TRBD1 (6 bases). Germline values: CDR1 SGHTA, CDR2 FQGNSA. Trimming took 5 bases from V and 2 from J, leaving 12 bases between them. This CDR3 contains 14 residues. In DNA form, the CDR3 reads TGTGCCAGCAGCCCGACAGGACTAAACTATGGCTACACCTTC. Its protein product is CASSPTGLNYGYTF.

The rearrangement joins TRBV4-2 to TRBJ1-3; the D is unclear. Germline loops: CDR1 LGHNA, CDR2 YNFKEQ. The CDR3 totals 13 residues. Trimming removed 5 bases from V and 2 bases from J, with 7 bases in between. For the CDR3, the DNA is TGTGCCAGCAGCTTGGGAACTGGAAACACCATATATTTT. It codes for CASSLGTGNTIYF.

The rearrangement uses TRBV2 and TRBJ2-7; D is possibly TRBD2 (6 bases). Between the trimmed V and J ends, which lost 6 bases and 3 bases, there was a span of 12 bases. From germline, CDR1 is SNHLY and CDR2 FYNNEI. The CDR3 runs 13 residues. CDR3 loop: CASRPDSGYEQYF. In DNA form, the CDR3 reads TGTGCCAGCAGACCCGATAGCGGCTACGAGCAGTACTTC.

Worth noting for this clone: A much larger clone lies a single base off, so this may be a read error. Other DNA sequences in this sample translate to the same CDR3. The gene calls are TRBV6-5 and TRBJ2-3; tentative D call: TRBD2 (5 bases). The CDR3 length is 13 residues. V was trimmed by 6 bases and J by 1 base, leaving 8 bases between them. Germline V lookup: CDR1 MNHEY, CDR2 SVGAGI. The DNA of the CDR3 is TGTGCCAGCAGGGTGGGAGGCACAGATACGCAGTATTTT. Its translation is CASRVGGTDTQYF.

The CDR3 DNA reads as TGTGCCAGCAGCTTACTCGCATTTGGTAACAATGAGCAGTTCTTC. This sequence encodes CASSLLAFGNNEQFF. The chain combines TRBV7-9 with TRBJ2-1, with D unresolved. V dropped 2 bases and J dropped 5 bases, with 13 bases sitting between them. Germline lookup yields CDR1 SEHNR and CDR2 FQNEAQ (reference sequence). CDR3 length equals 15 residues.

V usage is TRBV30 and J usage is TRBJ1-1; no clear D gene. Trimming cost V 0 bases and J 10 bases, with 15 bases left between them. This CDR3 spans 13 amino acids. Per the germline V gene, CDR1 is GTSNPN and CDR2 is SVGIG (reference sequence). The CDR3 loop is CAWSVRRALTAFF. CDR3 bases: TGTGCCTGGAGTGTACGACGAGCGCTTACAGCTTTCTTT.